This T cell receptor beta chain originates from a study of vaccination effects on CD4 cells after COVID-19 (dated by TCRdb to 2021 to 2024). Regarding the complete study: In the ViraFEST assay, PBMC were stimulated with viral peptide pools, and antigen-specific CD4+ T cell clonotypes were then identified by expansion using TCR sequencing. The full study included roughly 11 COVID-19 convalescent patients and a few SARS-CoV-2-naive healthy vaccine recipients. Each well held 2 million to 2.5 million PBMC cultured in IMDM containing approximately 5% human AB serum, roughly 9.9 IU/ml IL-2 and gentamicin, along with 10 ug/ml peptides. Across the study, the median time from the second dose to post-vaccine sampling was 72 days (range 14 to 241). In the study, cultures from other donors were sequenced using the Oncomine TCR Beta short-read assay on an Illumina iSeq 100. SARS-CoV-2 spike-specific CD4+ TCR repertoires from before and after mRNA vaccination were compared in COVID-19 convalescent patients and in infection-naive vaccine recipients.

In the case of this clone: No cognate antigen has been identified for it. Per-nucleotide qualities are absent, and no much larger clonotype sits a single base away.

Paper-wide results and their limitations: The study was limited by a small number of convalescent patients, and early post-infection timepoints were lacking. At late post-vaccination timepoints, both infection-induced and vaccine-induced clones showed marked clonal contraction, consistent with waning T cell responses. Among healthy vaccine recipients, nearly all vaccine-induced clones were SARS-CoV-2 mono-reactive, and just 1 of 255 was cross-reactive with common cold coronaviruses.

Receptor amplification or capture employed the immunoSEQ multiplex PCR assay. DNA from the CD4+ T cells that had been cultured and isolated underwent TCR beta CDR3 sequencing. In the original analysis: Non-productive TCR sequences were removed, reads were trimmed to the CDR3 region, and CDR3s of at least 7 amino acids were retained. The MANAFEST web app was used to identify antigen-specific clonotypes by comparing expansion in peptide wells with expansion in reference cultures. To count as positive, a clone had to show expansion at FDR<0.05 compared with the reference and with all other wells, an odds ratio above 5, and a frequency above 0.1% in two replicate wells. A clonotype was defined as cross-reactive if the clonotype was significantly expanded both in SARS-CoV-2 spike wells and in at least one common cold coronavirus spike condition. CDR3 similarity was assessed by Levenshtein distance using the stringdist R package, and unrooted trees were constructed with ape in R 3.6.1. Sourced from immuneACCESS, this table was stored by TCRdb with only in-frame sequences that have V and J called. A share of the clones is absent; for the studies checked, an unresolved V gene accounts for under half, and the remainder has no known explanation. That table supplies the V and J calls and clone size; D and trimming were determined from the DNA. This sample lists about 45,000 clones; roughly 70% were detected once. About 7% of the sample rests with the top ten.

Trimming at the junction amounts to 7 bases on V and 1 base on J, and the germline ends lie 14 bases apart. From the cysteine through the phenylalanine, the CDR3 covers 15 amino acids. Only the CDR3 region is kept as DNA, spanning 45 bases read in frame from base 1. CDR1 and CDR2 were assigned from the germline V gene as MNHEY and SVGAGI. After roughly 11 days of culture, CD4+ T cells were isolated with the EasySep CD4+ T cell isolation kit. Each participant received two doses of an mRNA SARS-CoV-2 vaccine, either BNT162b2 or mRNA-1273. None of the healthy vaccine recipients had a prior SARS-CoV-2 infection, which was confirmed by nucleocapsid antibody tests that came back negative both before and after vaccination. Half of the culture medium was replaced with fresh IL-2-containing medium on days 3 and 7. Unless otherwise noted, each peptide stimulation condition was cultured in triplicate wells. PBMC were separated from whole blood using Ficoll-Paque Plus gradient centrifugation and were then either cryopreserved at -140C or used fresh. The QIAamp micro DNA kit was used to extract genomic DNA from the cultured CD4+ T cells.

In this chain, TRBV6-5 is recombined with TRBJ1-5; tentative D gene TRBD1, with 5 bases matching. This sequence was found in a human donor who received a COVID-19 vaccine. Source: CD4+ T cells from PBMCs cultured without peptide, taken after COVID-19 vaccination. The CDR3 reads CASKSTATSNQPQHF. Here is the DNA: TGTGCCAGCAAATCGACAGCTACAAGCAATCAGCCCCAGCATTTT.